This T cell receptor beta chain was found in a study of T cell repertoires in cytomegalovirus infection. Notes on the study in general: Summed frequency of public TCR beta families distinguished CMV carriers with the relevant HLA. Dominating the ex vivo response were HLA-C-restricted CMV-specific TCR beta clonotypes.

The CDR3 is 12 amino acids. Trimming stripped 3 bases from V and 6 bases from J, with 9 bases between. Germline V gene sequence: CDR1 ENHRY, CDR2 SYGVKD. Note on this clonotype: As yet, its antigen is unknown.

TCRdb independently ran MiXCR on the reads; one entry per CDR3 protein. The data contain some 940,000 distinct CDR3 sequences, roughly 30% of them singletons. The chain joins TRBV10-3 to TRBJ2-7; D gene unclear. The sample was cultured CD8+ T cells from PBMCs, taken from culture after CMV antigen stimulation. This clonotype originated in a human donor in good health (CMV status not recorded). Some clones in this sample may be carry-over from other donors' samples. The CDR3 DNA reads as TGTGCCATCAGTGAACCCGATTTCGAGCAGTACGTC. The encoded protein is CAISEPDFEQYV.